This TCR beta chain emerged from a study of blood T cell repertoires in COVID-19. Whole-study context: Specimens from acute and convalescent COVID-19 originated in the United States, Italy and Spain. PBMCs, B-cell-depleted T cells, or T cells were the source of the cDNA or gDNA that made up the material.

In the original processing: Estimates of nucleated cell counts were drawn from the amplification of reference gene primers. Only in-frame clones appear in the TCRdb table, and some are missing; sequencing was by immunoSEQ multiplex PCR. V and J calls and clone size are given by that table; D and trimming were obtained from the DNA. The data contain just over 250,000 clones, 80% to 95% of them singletons. Enrolment of Seattle patients took place during active infection, and they were followed longitudinally. Losses at the gene ends were 2 bases for V and 0 bases for J; bases not matched to a gene: 10. Per germline, CDR1 LGHNA and CDR2 YSLEER. The CDR3 loop spans 18 amino acids.

Sequencing input: peripheral blood. V and J are TRBV4-3 and TRBJ2-7, with 10 bases lining up with TRBD2. The sequence was collected from a person under 30 with COVID-19, enrolled during active disease. The CDR3 DNA reads TGCGCCAGCAGCCAATCGACGACTAGCGGGTTTAGCTCCTACGAGCAGTACTTC. It translates to CASSQSTTSGFSSYEQYF.